This T cell receptor beta chain was identified in a study of early stage breast cancer tumors. The overall study: The ER+/PR+/HER2- tumors included eight ductal and four lobular carcinomas.

The V end was cut by 6 bases, the J end by 8 bases, with 14 bases between. The CDR3 is 13 amino acids. CDR1 SGHRS and CDR2 YFSETQ come from the germline V gene. Libraries were prepared by immunoSEQ multiplex PCR; TCRdb keeps only in-frame clonotypes and omits some of them. Of some 6,300 clones listed, 65% to 80% are singletons. Normal breast often needed roughly 90-320 mg of tissue for enough DNA. The receptor's source is a person aged 35-55 years with breast cancer. The specimen sequenced was normal breast tissue next to the tumor. This chain connects TRBV5-1 to TRBJ1-4, with D tentatively TRBD1 (6 bases). In DNA, the CDR3 is TGCGCCAGCAAGGGGGAGGTTGGCGAAAAACTGTTTTTT. Translation gives CASKGEVGEKLFF.